Shown below are 5 T cell receptor beta chains from a single sample sequenced in a study of T cell responses to AZD1222 COVID-19 vaccine. Data came from immunoSEQ multiplex PCR; TCRdb stores just in-frame clones and leaves some out. This table holds around 150,000 clones, around 93% found once. The sequencing used peripheral blood, collected 28 days after the second AZD1222 dose. Receptors originate from an adult who received the AZD1222 COVID-19 vaccine.

This chain uses TRBV29-1 with TRBJ1-5; tentative D call: TRBD1 (5 bases). The V and J ends lost 0 bases and 3 bases respectively, with 15 bases between them. This CDR3 region has 16 residues. The germline CDR1 and CDR2 sequences are SQVTM and ANQGSEA. CDR3 sequence: CSVEDGTGVDNQPQHF. Written as DNA, the CDR3 is TGCAGCGTTGAAGATGGCACGGGGGTCGACAATCAGCCCCAGCATTTT.

As DNA, the CDR3 is TGCGCCAGCAGCCAAGTGTCCGTGAACACTGAAGCTTTCTTT. Translation gives CASSQVSVNTEAFF. The V and J genes are TRBV4-1 and TRBJ1-1, with no clear D. Germline CDR1 MGHRA, CDR2 YSYEKL. The V gene lost 1 base and the J gene lost 0 bases, with 6 bases spanning the gap. This CDR3 is built from 14 residues.

A single count supports this clone. This sequence joins TRBV12-3 or TRBV12-4 and TRBJ2-7; D gene uncertain. The CDR3 consists of 12 residues. Trimming removed 4 bases from V and 0 bases from J, with 4 bases in between. CDR3: CASSYGSYEQYF. CDR3 DNA: TGTGCCAGCAGTTACGGCTCCTACGAGCAGTACTTC.

V and J are TRBV11-2 and TRBJ1-1; D may be TRBD1 (6 bases). Trimming took off 1 base at V and 5 bases at J, with 17 bases between the two ends. The CDR3 totals 16 residues. The V gene's germline CDR1 is SGHAT and CDR2 FQNNGV. CDR3 sequence reads: CASSLVGRGSRTEAFF. CDR3 coding DNA: TGTGCCAGCAGCTTAGTGGGCAGGGGTTCAAGAACTGAAGCTTTCTTT.

This chain links TRBV6-1 with TRBJ2-2; D possibly corresponds to TRBD1 (6 bases). There are 19 residues in the CDR3. V was cut by 0 bases and J by 1 base, with 18 bases left in between. Looked up from germline, CDR1 is MNHNS and CDR2 is SASEGT. The CDR3, as DNA: TGTGCCAGCAGTGAAGCGGGGTGGGGCAGGGGTCGGAACACCGGGGAGCTGTTTTTT. Its translation: CASSEAGWGRGRNTGELFF.